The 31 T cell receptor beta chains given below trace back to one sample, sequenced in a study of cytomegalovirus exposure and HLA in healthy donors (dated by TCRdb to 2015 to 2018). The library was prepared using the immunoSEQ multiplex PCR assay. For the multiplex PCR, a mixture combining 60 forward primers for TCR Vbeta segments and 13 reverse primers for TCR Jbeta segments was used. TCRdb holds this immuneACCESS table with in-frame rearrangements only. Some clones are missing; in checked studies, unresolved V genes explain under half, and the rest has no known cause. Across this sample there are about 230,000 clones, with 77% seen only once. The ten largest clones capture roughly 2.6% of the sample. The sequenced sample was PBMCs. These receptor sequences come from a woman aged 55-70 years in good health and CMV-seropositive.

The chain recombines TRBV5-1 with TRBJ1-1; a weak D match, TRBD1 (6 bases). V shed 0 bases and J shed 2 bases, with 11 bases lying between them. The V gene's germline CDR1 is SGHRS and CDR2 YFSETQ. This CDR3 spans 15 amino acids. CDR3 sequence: CASSLARGENTEAFF. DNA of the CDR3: TGCGCCAGCAGCTTGGCCAGGGGTGAAAACACTGAAGCTTTCTTT.

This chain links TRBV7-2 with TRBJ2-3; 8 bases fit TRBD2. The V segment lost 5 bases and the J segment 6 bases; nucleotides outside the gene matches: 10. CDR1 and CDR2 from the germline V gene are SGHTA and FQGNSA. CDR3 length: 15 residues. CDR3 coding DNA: TGTGCCAGCAGCCCCTTCGCGGGGGGCGGGGATACGCAGTATTTT. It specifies CASSPFAGGGDTQYF.

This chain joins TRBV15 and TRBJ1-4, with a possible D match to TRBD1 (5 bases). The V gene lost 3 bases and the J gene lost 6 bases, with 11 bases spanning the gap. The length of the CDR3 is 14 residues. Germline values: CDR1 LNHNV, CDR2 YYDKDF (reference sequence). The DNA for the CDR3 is TGTGCCACCAGCAGGGTGACAGCCTATGAAAAACTGTTTTTT. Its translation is CATSRVTAYEKLFF.

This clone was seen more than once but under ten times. The CDR3 reads CASSSDRVGYGYTF. CDR3 nucleotide sequence: TGTGCCAGCAGTTCCGACAGGGTCGGCTATGGCTACACCTTC. The J gene is TRBJ1-2, the V gene TRBV6-5; 7 bases line up with TRBD1. V lost 4 bases to trimming and J lost 4 bases; unmatched junction nucleotides: 6. In germline, CDR1 is MNHEY, CDR2 SVGAGI. CDR3 length: 14 amino acids.

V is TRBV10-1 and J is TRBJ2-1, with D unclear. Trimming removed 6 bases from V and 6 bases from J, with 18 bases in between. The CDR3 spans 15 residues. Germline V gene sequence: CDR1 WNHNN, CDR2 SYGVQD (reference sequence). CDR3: CASSDHLTRGNEQFF. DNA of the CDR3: TGCGCCAGCAGCGACCACTTAACTCGCGGCAATGAGCAGTTCTTC.

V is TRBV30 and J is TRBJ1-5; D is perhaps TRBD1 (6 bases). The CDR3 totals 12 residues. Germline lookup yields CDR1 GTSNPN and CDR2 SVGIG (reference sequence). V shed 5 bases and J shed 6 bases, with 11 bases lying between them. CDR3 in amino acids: CAWDRPSQPQHF. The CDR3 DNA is TGTGCCTGGGACAGGCCCAGTCAGCCCCAGCATTTT.

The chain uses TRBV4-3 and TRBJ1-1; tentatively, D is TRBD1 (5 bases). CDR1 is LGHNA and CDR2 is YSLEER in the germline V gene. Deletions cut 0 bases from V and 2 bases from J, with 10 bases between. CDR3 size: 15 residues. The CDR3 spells CASSQEGGVNTEAFF. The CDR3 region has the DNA TGCGCCAGCAGCCAAGAGGGGGGAGTAAACACTGAAGCTTTCTTT.

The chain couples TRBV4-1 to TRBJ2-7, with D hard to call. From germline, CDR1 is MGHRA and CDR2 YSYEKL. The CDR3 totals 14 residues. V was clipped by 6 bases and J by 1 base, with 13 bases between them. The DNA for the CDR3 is TGCGCCAGCAGACCCATCGCGGTTTCCTACGAGCAGTACTTC. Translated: CASRPIAVSYEQYF.

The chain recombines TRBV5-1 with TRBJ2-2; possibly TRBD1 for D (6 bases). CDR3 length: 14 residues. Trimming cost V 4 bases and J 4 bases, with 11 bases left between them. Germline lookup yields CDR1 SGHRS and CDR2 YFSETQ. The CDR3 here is CASSPGQLTGELFF. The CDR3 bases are TGCGCCAGCAGCCCGGGACAACTCACCGGGGAGCTGTTTTTT.

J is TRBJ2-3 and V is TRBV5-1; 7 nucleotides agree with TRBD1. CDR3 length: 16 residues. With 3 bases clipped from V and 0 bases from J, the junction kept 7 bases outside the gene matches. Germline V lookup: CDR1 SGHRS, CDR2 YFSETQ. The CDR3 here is CASSSPPGQSTDTQYF. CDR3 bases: TGCGCCAGCAGCTCGCCGCCGGGACAGAGCACAGATACGCAGTATTTT.

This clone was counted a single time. CDR3 amino acids: CASSVDRNEQFF. CDR3 DNA: TGTGCCAGCAGCGTGGACAGGAATGAGCAGTTCTTC. The V call is TRBV2, the J call TRBJ2-1; TRBD1 aligns across 7 bases. V gave up 6 bases and J gave up 7 bases; unmatched junction bases: 3. The CDR3 spans 12 residues. Germline V gene data show CDR1 as SNHLY and CDR2 as FYNNEI. The full variable domain, its missing parts supplied by reference TRBV2 and TRBJ2-1, is EPEVTQTPSHQVTQMGQEVILRCVPISNHLYFYWYRQILGQKVEFLVSFYNNEISEKSEIFDDQFSVERPDGSNFTLKIRSTKLEDSAMYFCASSVDRNEQFFGPGTRLTVL.

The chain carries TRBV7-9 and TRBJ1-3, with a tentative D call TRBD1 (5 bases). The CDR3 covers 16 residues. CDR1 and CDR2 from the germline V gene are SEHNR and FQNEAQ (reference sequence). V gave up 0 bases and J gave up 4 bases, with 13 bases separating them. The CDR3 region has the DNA TGTGCCAGCAGCTTAGCGGGAGGGGCTCCGGGAAACACCATATATTTT. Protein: CASSLAGGAPGNTIYF.

DNA for the CDR3: TGTGCCAGCAGCTTAGCTCAGGTTAACTCTGGAAACACCATATATTTT. This encodes CASSLAQVNSGNTIYF. This rearrangement joins TRBV7-2 to TRBJ1-3; no reliable D call. The CDR3 extends over 16 amino acids. Trimming stripped 0 bases from V and 0 bases from J, with 9 bases between. Germline lookup yields CDR1 SGHTA and CDR2 FQGNSA.

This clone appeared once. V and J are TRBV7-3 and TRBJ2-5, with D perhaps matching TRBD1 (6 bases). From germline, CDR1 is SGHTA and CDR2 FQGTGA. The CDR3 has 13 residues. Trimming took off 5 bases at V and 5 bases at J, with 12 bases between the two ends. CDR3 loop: CASSLQGSETQYF. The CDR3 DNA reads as TGTGCCAGCAGCCTTCAGGGGTCCGAGACCCAGTACTTC. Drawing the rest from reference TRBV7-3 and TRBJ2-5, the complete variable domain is GAGVSQTPSNKVTEKGKYVELRCDPISGHTALYWYRQSLGQGPEFLIYFQGTGAADDSGLPNDRFFAVRPEGSVSTLKIQRTERGDSAVYLCASSLQGSETQYFGPGTRLLVL.

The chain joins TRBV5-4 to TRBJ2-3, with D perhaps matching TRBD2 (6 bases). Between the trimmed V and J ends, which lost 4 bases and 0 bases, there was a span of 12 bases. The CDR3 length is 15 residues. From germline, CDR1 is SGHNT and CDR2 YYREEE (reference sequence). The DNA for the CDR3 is TGTGCCAGCAGCAGCCCCGGGACTAGCACAGATACGCAGTATTTT. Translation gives CASSSPGTSTDTQYF.

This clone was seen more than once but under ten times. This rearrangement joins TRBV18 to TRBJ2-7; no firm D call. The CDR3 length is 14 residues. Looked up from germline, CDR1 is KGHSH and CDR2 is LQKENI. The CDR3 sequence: CESEDGIRNYEQYF. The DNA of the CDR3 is TGTGAAAGCGAAGACGGCATACGGAACTACGAGCAGTACTTC.

The CDR3 nucleotides are TGTGCCAGCAGTTACTCGGAATTTGGGGCGCGGAACGAGCAGTACTTC. Translating gives CASSYSEFGARNEQYF. The chain has TRBV6-5 and TRBJ2-7, with a tentative D call TRBD1 (5 bases). CDR1 is MNHEY and CDR2 is SVGAGI in the germline V gene. V was trimmed by 0 bases and J by 5 bases, leaving 17 bases between them. This CDR3 is built from 16 residues.

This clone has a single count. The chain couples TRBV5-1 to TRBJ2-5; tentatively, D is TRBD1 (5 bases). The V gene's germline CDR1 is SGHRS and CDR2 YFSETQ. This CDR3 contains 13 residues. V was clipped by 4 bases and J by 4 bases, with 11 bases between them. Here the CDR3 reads CASSPRDSETQYF. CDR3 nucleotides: TGCGCCAGCAGCCCCAGGGATTCAGAGACCCAGTACTTC.

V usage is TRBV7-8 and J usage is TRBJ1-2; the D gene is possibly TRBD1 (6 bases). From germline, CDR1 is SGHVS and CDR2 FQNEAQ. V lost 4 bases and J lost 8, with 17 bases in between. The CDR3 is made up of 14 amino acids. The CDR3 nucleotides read TGTGCCAGCAGCTCCTCATTCGGGGGGCGAGGCTACACCTTC. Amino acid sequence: CASSSSFGGRGYTF.

CDR3 loop: CASSFGQTDGYTF. Written as DNA, the CDR3 is TGTGCCAGCAGCTTCGGCCAGACAGATGGCTACACCTTC. This sequence joins TRBV5-4 and TRBJ1-2; the D gene is possibly TRBD1 (5 bases). From germline, CDR1 is SGHNT and CDR2 YYREEE (reference sequence). The CDR3 covers 13 residues. Deletions cut 2 bases from V and 6 bases from J, with 11 bases between.

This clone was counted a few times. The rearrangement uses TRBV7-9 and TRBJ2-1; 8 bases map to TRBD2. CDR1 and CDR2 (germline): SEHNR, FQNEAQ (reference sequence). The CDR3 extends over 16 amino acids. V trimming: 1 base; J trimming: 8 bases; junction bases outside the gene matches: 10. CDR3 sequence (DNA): TGTGCCAGCAGCTTAGAGTCGGGAGGGGTTGGACATGAGCAGTTCTTC. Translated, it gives CASSLESGGVGHEQFF.

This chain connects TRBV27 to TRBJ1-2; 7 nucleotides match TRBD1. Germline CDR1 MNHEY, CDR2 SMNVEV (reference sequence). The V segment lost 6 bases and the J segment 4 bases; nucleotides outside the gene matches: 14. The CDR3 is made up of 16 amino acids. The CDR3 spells CASRSSGTDSLYGYTF. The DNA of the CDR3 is TGTGCCAGCAGGTCGTCCGGGACAGACTCGCTCTATGGCTACACCTTC.

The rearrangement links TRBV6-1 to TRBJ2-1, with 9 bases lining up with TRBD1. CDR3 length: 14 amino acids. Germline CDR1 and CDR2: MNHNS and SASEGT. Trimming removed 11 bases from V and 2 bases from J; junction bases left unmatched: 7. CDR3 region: CAGGQGVTYNEQFF. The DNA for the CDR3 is TGTGCCGGGGGACAGGGAGTTACCTACAATGAGCAGTTCTTC.

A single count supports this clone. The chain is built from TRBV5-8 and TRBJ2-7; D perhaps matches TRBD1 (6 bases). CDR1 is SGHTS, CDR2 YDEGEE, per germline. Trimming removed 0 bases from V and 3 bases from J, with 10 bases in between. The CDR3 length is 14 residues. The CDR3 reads CASSLAGDGYEQYF. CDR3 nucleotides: TGTGCCAGCAGCTTGGCAGGGGATGGCTACGAGCAGTACTTC.

CDR3 loop: CASSLTGSSTEAFF. DNA of the CDR3: TGCGCCAGCAGCTTGACAGGGTCTAGCACTGAAGCTTTCTTT. This sequence joins TRBV5-1 and TRBJ1-1; maybe TRBD1 (6 bases). The germline CDR1 and CDR2 sequences are SGHRS and YFSETQ. The CDR3 has 14 amino acids. The germline V and J ends were trimmed by 1 base and 4 bases, with 11 bases remaining between them.

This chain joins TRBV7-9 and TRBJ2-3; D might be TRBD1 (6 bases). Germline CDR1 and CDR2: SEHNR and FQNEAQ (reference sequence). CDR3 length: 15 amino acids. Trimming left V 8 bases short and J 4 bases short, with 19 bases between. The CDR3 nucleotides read TGTGCCAGCCTCGCACAGGGTGGAGGTTCAGATACGCAGTATTTT. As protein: CASLAQGGGSDTQYF. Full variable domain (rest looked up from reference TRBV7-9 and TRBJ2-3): DTGVSQNPRHKITKRGQNVTFRCDPISEHNRLYWYRQTLGQGPEFLTYFQNEAQLEKSRLLSDRFSAERPKGSFSTLEIQRTEQGDSAMYLCASLAQGGGSDTQYFGPGTRLTVL.

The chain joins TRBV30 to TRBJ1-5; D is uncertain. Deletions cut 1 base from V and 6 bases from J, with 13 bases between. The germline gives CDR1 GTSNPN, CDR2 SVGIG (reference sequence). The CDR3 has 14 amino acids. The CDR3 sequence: CAWSGTPTGQPQHF. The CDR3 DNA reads TGTGCCTGGAGTGGAACCCCCACGGGTCAGCCCCAGCATTTT.

The CDR3 loop reads CSVVRASYSYTF. The CDR3 DNA follows: TGCAGCGTTGTACGAGCCTCTTATAGCTACACCTTC. The chain combines TRBV29-1 with TRBJ1-2, with no clear D. V lost 4 bases and J lost 9, with 15 bases in between. The V gene's germline CDR1 is SQVTM and CDR2 ANQGSEA. The CDR3 sequence is 12 residues long.

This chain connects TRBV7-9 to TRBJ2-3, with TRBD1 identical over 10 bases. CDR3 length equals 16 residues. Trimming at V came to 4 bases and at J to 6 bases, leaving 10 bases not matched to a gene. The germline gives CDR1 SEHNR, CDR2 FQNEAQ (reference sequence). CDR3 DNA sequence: TGTGCCAGCAGCTCACCCTGGACAGGGGGTTGGGATACGCAGTATTTT. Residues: CASSSPWTGGWDTQYF.

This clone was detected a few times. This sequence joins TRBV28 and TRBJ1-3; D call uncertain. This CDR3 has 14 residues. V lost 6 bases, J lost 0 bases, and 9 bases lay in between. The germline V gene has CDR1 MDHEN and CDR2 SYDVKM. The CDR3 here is CASSPPGSGNTIYF. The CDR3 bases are TGTGCCAGCAGCCCTCCAGGCTCTGGAAACACCATATATTTT.

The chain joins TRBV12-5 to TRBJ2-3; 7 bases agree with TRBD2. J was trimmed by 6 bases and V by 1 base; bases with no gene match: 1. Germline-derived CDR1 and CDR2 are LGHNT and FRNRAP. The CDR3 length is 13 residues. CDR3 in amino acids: CASGLAGGDTQYF. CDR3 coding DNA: TGTGCTAGTGGTTTGGCGGGGGGTGATACGCAGTATTTT.